The 16 T cell receptor beta chains presented below share a single source sample, sequenced in a study of blood T cell repertoires in COVID-19. Sequencing was performed with immunoSEQ multiplex PCR; in TCRdb, only in-frame clones are kept and a portion is missing. Of 140,000 to 150,000 clones listed, around nine tenths were seen once; the top ten hold about 10%. The sequencing input was peripheral blood. The receptors were sampled from a man in his sixties with active or convalescent COVID-19.

In its sample, this clone was seen a few times. This chain joins TRBV6-5 and TRBJ1-2; unclear D gene. CDR3 length equals 13 residues. The V end was cut by 6 bases, the J end by 4 bases, with 12 bases between. Per the germline V gene, CDR1 is MNHEY and CDR2 is SVGAGI. CDR3 DNA sequence: TGTGCCAGCAGGAGGGAGTTTGGCTATGGCTACACCTTC. Translation gives CASRREFGYGYTF.

This chain uses TRBV11-2 with TRBJ2-1, with 7 bases that match TRBD2. The CDR3 sequence is 14 residues long. The J segment lost 7 bases and the V segment lost 1 base, leaving 4 bases of the junction unmatched. Germline V gives CDR1 SGHAT, CDR2 FQNNGV. CDR3 in DNA: TGTGCCAGCAGCTTAGGGGGACTACGGAATGAGCAGTTCTTC. This sequence encodes CASSLGGLRNEQFF. Full variable domain (missing parts from reference TRBV11-2 and TRBJ2-1): EAGVAQSPRYKIIEKRQSVAFWCNPISGHATLYWYQQILGQGPKLLIQFQNNGVVDDSQLPKDRFSAERLKGVDSTLKIQPAKLEDSAVYLCASSLGGLRNEQFFGPGTRLTVL.

This clone was observed a single time. The chain links TRBV10-3 to TRBJ1-2; TRBD1 aligns across 12 bases. The germline gives CDR1 ENHRY, CDR2 SYGVKD. This CDR3 contains 15 residues. V shed 6 bases and J 5 bases; nucleotides not matched to a gene: 7. The CDR3: CAIRGGQGADYGYTF. The CDR3 coding sequence is TGTGCCATCAGGGGGGGACAGGGGGCGGATTATGGCTACACCTTC.

The chain couples TRBV9 to TRBJ1-6, with unresolved D. Between the trimmed V and J ends, which lost 2 bases and 18 bases, there was a span of 3 bases. Germline V gene sequence: CDR1 SGDLS, CDR2 YYNGEE. This CDR3 is 8 amino acids long. The CDR3: CASSVRHF. The CDR3 DNA is TGTGCCAGCAGCGTCCGCCACTTT. The entire variable domain, with the rest obtained from reference TRBV9 and TRBJ1-6, is as follows: DSGVTQTPKHLITATGQRVTLRCSPRSGDLSVYWYQQSLDQGLQFLIQYYNGEERAKGNILERFSAQQFPDLHSELNLSSLELGDSALYFCASSVRHFGNGTRLTVT.

The rearrangement links TRBV19 to TRBJ1-5; D unresolved. With 2 bases removed from V and 3 bases from J, the gap between germline ends came to 14 bases. The length of the CDR3 is 16 residues. The V gene's germline CDR1 is LNHDA and CDR2 SQIVND (reference sequence). CDR3 amino acids: CASSISGHNFNQPQHF. CDR3 coding DNA: TGTGCCAGTAGTATAAGCGGGCACAACTTCAATCAGCCCCAGCATTTT.

The chain links TRBV6-5 to TRBJ2-1; 7 bases are shared with TRBD1. The CDR3 consists of 13 residues. Germline V lookup: CDR1 MNHEY, CDR2 SVGAGI. J lost 5 bases, V lost 6 bases, and 4 bases had no gene match. In DNA, the CDR3 is TGTGCCAGCAGGCGGACAGGAAACAATGAGCAGTTCTTC. Its translation: CASRRTGNNEQFF.

V gene TRBV7-9 combines with J gene TRBJ2-5, with 7 positions matching TRBD1. CDR3 size: 14 residues. CDR1 is SEHNR and CDR2 is FQNEAQ in the germline V gene (reference sequence). Unmatched junction bases numbered 4, after V lost 1 base and J lost 5 bases. The CDR3 DNA sequence: TGTGCCAGCAGCTTAGAGGGGGCTGGGGAGACCCAGTACTTC. It yields the protein CASSLEGAGETQYF. The full variable domain, rest sourced from reference TRBV7-9 and TRBJ2-5, is DTGVSQNPRHKITKRGQNVTFRCDPISEHNRLYWYRQTLGQGPEFLTYFQNEAQLEKSRLLSDRFSAERPKGSFSTLEIQRTEQGDSAMYLCASSLEGAGETQYFGPGTRLLVL.

This chain links TRBV30 with TRBJ1-6; TRBD1 agrees at 10 bases. Germline V lookup: CDR1 GTSNPN, CDR2 SVGIG (reference sequence). With 1 base clipped from V and 7 bases from J, the junction kept 4 bases outside the gene matches. The CDR3 contains 15 residues. The CDR3 region is CAWSDLGQGNSPLHF. The CDR3 DNA reads TGTGCCTGGAGTGATTTGGGACAGGGGAATTCACCCCTCCACTTT.

J is TRBJ2-1 and V is TRBV4-2; 9 bases align to TRBD1. CDR3 length: 17 amino acids. J lost 2 bases, V lost 1 base, and 6 bases had no gene match. The germline CDR1 and CDR2 sequences are LGHNA and YNFKEQ. The CDR3 is CASSQVPDRGTYNEQFF. In DNA form, the CDR3 reads TGTGCCAGCAGCCAAGTTCCCGACAGGGGGACCTACAATGAGCAGTTCTTC.

This clone was seen once. V and J are TRBV5-1 and TRBJ2-5; perhaps TRBD1 as D (6 bases). This CDR3 region has 14 residues. V gave up 0 bases and J gave up 5 bases, with 11 bases separating them. The germline CDR1 and CDR2 sequences are SGHRS and YFSETQ. For the CDR3, the DNA is TGCGCCAGCAGCTTGGGGGGGCTGAGGGAGACCCAGTACTTC. Protein product: CASSLGGLRETQYF.

This chain links TRBV27 with TRBJ2-1; D gene unclear. V was pared by 4 bases and J by 3 bases, with 7 bases between. The CDR3 runs 13 residues. The germline CDR1 and CDR2 sequences are MNHEY and SMNVEV (reference sequence). In nucleotides, the CDR3 is TGTGCCAGCAGTTACAACCTCTACAATGAGCAGTTCTTC. It encodes CASSYNLYNEQFF.

The CDR3 protein is CASTSTNILAEQYF. CDR3 bases: TGTGCCAGCACCTCGACAAACATCTTGGCCGAGCAGTACTTC. The chain joins TRBV27 to TRBJ2-7; D is unresolved. CDR1 is MNHEY and CDR2 is SMNVEV in the germline V gene (reference sequence). The CDR3 extends over 14 amino acids. The germline V and J ends were trimmed by 7 bases and 6 bases, with 19 bases remaining between them.

The chain joins TRBV19 to TRBJ2-1; 10 positions match TRBD2. Germline CDR1 LNHDA, CDR2 SQIVND (reference sequence). The ends lost 5 bases at V and 7 bases at J; junction bases unmatched: 8. CDR3 length: 15 amino acids. The CDR3 sequence: CASSRPSGRSNEQFF. CDR3 in DNA: TGTGCCAGTAGTCGCCCTAGCGGGAGAAGTAATGAGCAGTTCTTC. The full variable domain, rest sourced from reference TRBV19 and TRBJ2-1, is DGGITQSPKYLFRKEGQNVTLSCEQNLNHDAMYWYRQDPGQGLRLIYYSQIVNDFQKGDIAEGYSVSREKKESFPLTVTSAQKNPTAFYLCASSRPSGRSNEQFFGPGTRLTVL.

For this clone: The junction and the germline gene differ at one end; a read error may be behind it. The gene calls are TRBV5-1 and TRBJ2-5; weak D call: TRBD1 (6 bases). Per germline, CDR1 SGHRS and CDR2 YFSETQ. The CDR3 consists of 16 residues. CDR3 nucleotides: TGCGCCAGCAAGTGGGACACGGGTGGCGGTCAAGGGACCCAGTACTTC. It yields the protein CASKWDTGGGQGTQYF.

V usage is TRBV30 and J usage is TRBJ1-1; D perhaps matches TRBD1 (6 bases). Trimming cost V 5 bases and J 2 bases, with 12 bases left between them. The CDR3 length is 13 residues. The germline gives CDR1 GTSNPN, CDR2 SVGIG (reference sequence). The CDR3 nucleotides are TGTGCCTGGCGCACAGGGCCAAACACTGAAGCTTTCTTT. This translates into CAWRTGPNTEAFF.

CDR3 amino acids: CASSVGWGHSFEAFF. As DNA, the CDR3 is TGTGCCAGCAGCGTAGGTTGGGGACATTCCTTTGAAGCTTTCTTT. This chain links TRBV9 with TRBJ1-1, with D tentatively TRBD1 (6 bases). Trimming cost V 0 bases and J 7 bases, with 16 bases left between them. This CDR3 region has 15 residues. Per the germline V gene, CDR1 is SGDLS and CDR2 is YYNGEE.